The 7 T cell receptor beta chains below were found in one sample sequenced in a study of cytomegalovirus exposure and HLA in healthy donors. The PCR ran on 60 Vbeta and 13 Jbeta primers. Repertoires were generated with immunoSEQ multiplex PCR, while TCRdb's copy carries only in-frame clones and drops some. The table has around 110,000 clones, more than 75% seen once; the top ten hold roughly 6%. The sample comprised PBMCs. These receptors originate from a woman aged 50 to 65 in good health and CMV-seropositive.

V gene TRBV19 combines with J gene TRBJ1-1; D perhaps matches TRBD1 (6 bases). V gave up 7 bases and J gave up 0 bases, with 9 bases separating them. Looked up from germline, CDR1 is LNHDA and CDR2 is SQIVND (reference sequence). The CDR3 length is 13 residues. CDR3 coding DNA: TGTGCCAGTATTGGACAGATGAACACTGAAGCTTTCTTT. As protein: CASIGQMNTEAFF.

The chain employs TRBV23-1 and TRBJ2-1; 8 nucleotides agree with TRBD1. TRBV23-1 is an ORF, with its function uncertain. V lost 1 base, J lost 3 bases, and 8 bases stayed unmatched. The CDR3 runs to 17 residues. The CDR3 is CASSQWMGQVLYNEQFF. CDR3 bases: TGCGCCAGCAGTCAATGGATGGGACAGGTACTCTACAATGAGCAGTTCTTC.

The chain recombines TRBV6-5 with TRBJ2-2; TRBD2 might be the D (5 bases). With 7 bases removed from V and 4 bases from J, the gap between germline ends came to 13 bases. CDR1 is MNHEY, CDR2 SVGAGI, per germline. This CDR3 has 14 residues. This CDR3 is CASTTSGGTGELFF. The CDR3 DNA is TGTGCCAGCACCACTTCCGGAGGCACCGGGGAGCTGTTTTTT.

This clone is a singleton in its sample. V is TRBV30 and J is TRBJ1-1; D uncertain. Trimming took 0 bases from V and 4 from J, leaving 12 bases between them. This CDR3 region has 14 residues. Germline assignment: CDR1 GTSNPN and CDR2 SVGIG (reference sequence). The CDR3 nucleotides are TGTGCCTGGAGTGTACTGGGTGGGAGCACTGAAGCTTTCTTT. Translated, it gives CAWSVLGGSTEAFF. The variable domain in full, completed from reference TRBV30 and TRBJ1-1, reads SQTIHQWPATLVQPVGSPLSLECTVEGTSNPNLYWYRQAAGRGLQLLFYSVGIGQISSEVPQNLSASRPQDRQFILSSKKLLLSDSGFYLCAWSVLGGSTEAFFGQGTRLTVV.

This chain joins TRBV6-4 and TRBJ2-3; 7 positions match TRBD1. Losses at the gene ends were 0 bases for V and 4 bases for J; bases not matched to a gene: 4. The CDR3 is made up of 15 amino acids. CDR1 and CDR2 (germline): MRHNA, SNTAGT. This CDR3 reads CASSDSGQASDTQYF. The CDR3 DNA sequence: TGTGCCAGCAGTGACTCAGGACAGGCTTCAGATACGCAGTATTTT.

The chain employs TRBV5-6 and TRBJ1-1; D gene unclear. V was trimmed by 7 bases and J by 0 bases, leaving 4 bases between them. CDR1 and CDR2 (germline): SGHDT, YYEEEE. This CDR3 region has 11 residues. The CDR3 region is CASGLNTEAFF. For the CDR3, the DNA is TGTGCCAGCGGGCTGAACACTGAAGCTTTCTTT.

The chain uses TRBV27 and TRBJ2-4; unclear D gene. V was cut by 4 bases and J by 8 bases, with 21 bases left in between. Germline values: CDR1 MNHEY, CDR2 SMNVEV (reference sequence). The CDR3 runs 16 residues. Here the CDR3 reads CASSSPPGSGIDIQYF. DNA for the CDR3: TGTGCCAGCAGTTCCCCACCCGGGTCTGGTATTGACATTCAGTACTTC.